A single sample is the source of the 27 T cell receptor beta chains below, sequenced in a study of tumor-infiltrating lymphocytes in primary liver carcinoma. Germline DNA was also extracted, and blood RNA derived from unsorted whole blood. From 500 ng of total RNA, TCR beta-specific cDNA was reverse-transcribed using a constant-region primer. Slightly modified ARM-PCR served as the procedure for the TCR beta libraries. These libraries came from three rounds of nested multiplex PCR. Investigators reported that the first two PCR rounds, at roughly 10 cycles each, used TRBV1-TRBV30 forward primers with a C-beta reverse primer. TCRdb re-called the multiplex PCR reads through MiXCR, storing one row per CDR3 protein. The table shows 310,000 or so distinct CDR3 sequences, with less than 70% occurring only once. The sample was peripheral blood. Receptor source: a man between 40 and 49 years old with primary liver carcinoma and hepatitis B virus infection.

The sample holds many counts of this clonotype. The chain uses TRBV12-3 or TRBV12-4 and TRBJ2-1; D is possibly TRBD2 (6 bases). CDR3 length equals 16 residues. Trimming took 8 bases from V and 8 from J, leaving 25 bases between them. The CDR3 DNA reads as TGTGCCAGCGGAAAATCCGGGGGTAGAAATTTCGATGAGCAGTTCTTC. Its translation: CASGKSGGRNFDEQFF.

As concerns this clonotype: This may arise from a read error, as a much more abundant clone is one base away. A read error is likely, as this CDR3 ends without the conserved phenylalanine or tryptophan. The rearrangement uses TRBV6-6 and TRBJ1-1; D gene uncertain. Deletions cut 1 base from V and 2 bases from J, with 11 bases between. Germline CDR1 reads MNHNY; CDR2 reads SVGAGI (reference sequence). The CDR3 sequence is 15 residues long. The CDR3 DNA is TGTGCCAGCAGTTACTTATCGCCGTCCAACACTGAAGCTTTCTCT. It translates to CASSYLSPSNTEAFS.

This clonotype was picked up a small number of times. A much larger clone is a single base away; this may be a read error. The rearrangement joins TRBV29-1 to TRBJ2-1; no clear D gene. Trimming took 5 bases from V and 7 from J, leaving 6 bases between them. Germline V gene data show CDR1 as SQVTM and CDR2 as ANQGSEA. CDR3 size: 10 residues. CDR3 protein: CSVMGNEQFF. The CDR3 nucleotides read TGCAGCGTTATGGGGAATGAGCAGTTCTTC.

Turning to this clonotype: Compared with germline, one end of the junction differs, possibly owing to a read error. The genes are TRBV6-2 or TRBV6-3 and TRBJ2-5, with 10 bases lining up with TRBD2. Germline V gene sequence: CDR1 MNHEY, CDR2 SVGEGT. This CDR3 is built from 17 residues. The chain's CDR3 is CASSNWRTSGRQETKYF. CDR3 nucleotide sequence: TGTGCCAGCAGTAACTGGCGGACTAGCGGTCGGCAAGAGACCAAGTACTTC.

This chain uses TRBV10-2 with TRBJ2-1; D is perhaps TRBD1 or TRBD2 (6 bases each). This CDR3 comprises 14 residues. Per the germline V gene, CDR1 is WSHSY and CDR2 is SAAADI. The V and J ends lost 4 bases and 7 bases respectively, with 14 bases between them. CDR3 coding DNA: TGCGCCAGCAGTGGGCAACTAGGGGGGAATGAGCAGTTCTTC. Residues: CASSGQLGGNEQFF.

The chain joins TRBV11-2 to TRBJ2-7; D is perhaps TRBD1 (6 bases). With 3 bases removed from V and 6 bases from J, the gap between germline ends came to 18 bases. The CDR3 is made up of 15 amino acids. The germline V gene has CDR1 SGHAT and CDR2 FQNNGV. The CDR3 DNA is TGTGCCAGCAGCTTTACAGGGTTGGGGACCGGCGAGCAGTACTTC. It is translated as CASSFTGLGTGEQYF.

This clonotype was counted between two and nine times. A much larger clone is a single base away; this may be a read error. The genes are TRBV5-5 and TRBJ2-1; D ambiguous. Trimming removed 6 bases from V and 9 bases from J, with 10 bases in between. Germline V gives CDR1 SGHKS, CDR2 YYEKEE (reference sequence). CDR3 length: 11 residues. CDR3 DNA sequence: TGTGCCAGCAACTTTGCGAGTGAGCAGTTCTTC. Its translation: CASNFASEQFF.

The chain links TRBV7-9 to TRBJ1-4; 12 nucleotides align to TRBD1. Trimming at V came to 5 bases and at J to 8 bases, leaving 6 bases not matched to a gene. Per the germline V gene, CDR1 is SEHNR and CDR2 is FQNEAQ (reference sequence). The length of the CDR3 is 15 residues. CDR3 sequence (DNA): TGTGCCAGCAGCCGCGGGACAGGGGGCGGAGAAAAACTGTTTTTT. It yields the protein CASSRGTGGGEKLFF.

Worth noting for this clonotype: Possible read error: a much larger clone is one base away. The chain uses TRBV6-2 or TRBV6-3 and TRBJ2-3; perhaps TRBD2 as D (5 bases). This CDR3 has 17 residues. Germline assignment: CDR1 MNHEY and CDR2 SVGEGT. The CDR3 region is CASSYGVAHPSTDTRYF. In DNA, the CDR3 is TGTGCCAGCAGTTACGGGGTAGCGCACCCTAGCACAGATACGCGGTATTTT.

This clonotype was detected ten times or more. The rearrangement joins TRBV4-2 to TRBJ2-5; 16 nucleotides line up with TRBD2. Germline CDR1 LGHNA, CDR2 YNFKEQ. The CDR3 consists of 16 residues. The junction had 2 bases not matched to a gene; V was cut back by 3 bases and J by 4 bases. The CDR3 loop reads CASSQGLAGGPETQYF. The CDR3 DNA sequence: TGTGCCAGCAGCCAGGGACTAGCGGGAGGGCCAGAGACCCAGTACTTC.

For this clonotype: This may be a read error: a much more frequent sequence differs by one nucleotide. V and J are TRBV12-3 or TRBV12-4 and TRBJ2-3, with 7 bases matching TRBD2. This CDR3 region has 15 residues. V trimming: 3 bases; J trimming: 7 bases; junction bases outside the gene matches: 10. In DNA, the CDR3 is TGTGCCAGCAGTTTTCGGGGCGGGAGTGCAAATACGCAGTATTTT. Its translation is CASSFRGGSANTQYF.

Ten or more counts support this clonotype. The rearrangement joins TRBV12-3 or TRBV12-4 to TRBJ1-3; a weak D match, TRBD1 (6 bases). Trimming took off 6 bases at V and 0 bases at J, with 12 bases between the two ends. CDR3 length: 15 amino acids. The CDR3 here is CASRADRTSGNTIYF. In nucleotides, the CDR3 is TGTGCCAGCAGGGCTGACAGGACCTCTGGAAACACCATATATTTT.

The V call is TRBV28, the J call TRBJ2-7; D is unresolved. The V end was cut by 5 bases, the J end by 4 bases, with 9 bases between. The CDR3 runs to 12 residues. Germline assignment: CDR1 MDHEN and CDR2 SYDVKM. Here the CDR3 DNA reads TGTGCCAGCAGTCTGCTGCGGTACGAGCAGTACTTC. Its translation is CASSLLRYEQYF.

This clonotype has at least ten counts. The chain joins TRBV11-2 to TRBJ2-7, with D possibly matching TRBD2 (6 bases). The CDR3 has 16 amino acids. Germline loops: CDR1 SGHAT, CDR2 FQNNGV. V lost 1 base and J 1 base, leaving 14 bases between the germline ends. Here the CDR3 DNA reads TGTGCCAGCAGCTTAGTTGGGAGGAGTTGGTCCTACGAGCAGTACTTC. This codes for CASSLVGRSWSYEQYF. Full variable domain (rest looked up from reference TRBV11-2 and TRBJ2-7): EAGVAQSPRYKIIEKRQSVAFWCNPISGHATLYWYQQILGQGPKLLIQFQNNGVVDDSQLPKDRFSAERLKGVDSTLKIQPAKLEDSAVYLCASSLVGRSWSYEQYFGPGTRLTVT.

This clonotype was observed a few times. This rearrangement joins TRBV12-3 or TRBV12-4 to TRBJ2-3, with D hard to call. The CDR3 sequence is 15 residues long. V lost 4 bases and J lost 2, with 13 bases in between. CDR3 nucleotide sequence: TGTGCCAGCAGTTCCGCCGCAACTGACACAGATACGCAGTATTTT. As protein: CASSSAATDTDTQYF.

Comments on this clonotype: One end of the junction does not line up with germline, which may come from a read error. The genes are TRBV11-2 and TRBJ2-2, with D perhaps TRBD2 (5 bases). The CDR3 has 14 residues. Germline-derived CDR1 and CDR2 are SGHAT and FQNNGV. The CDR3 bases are TGTGTCAGCAGTTCCTTACGGGGTACCGGGGAGCTGTTTTTT. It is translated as CVSSSLRGTGELFF.

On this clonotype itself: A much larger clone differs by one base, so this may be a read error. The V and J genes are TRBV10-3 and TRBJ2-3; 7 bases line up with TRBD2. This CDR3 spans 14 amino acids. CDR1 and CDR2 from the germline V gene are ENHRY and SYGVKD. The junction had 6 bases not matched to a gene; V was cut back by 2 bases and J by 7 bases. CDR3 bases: TGTGCCATCAGTGAGGCGGGAGAGACATATACGCAGTATTTT. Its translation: CAISEAGETYTQYF.

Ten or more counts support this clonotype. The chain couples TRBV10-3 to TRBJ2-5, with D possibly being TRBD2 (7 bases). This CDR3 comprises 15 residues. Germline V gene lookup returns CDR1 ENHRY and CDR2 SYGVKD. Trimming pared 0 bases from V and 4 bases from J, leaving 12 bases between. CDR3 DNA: TGTGCCATCAGTGAGTCTCGGGGGGCATTAGAGACCCAGTACTTC. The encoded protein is CAISESRGALETQYF.

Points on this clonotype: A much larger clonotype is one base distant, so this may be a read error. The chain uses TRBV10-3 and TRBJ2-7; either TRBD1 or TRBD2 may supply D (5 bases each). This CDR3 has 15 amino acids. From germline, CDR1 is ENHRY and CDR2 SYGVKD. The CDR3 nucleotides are TGTGCCATCAATGAGCCTTCCGGGACCACCTACGAGCAGTACTTC. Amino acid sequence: CAINEPSGTTYEQYF.

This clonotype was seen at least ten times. DNA for the CDR3: TGTGCCATCAGTGCGAGCGGGAGTTATTCGGAGACCCAGTACTTC. Its translation: CAISASGSYSETQYF. The rearrangement links TRBV10-3 to TRBJ2-5, with 8 positions matching TRBD2. Germline V gene lookup returns CDR1 ENHRY and CDR2 SYGVKD. The trim removed 4 bases at V and 5 bases at J, leaving 9 bases unmatched. The CDR3 totals 15 residues.

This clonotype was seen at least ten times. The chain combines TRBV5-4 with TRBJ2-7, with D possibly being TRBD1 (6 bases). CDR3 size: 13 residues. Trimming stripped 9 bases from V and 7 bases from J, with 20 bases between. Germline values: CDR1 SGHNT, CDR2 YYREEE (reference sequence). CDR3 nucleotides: TGTGCCATCTCAGGGGCCGGCGTACGGGAGCAGTACTTC. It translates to CAISGAGVREQYF. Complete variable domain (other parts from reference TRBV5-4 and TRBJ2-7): ETGVTQSPTHLIKTRGQQVTLRCSSQSGHNTVSWYQQALGQGPQFIFQYYREEENGRGNFPPRFSGLQFPNYSSELNVNALELDDSALYLCAISGAGVREQYFGPGTRLTVT.

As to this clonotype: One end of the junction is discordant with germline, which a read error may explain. CDR3 protein: CVSRGVGGRLETQYF. The CDR3 DNA follows: TGTGTCAGCAGGGGGGTGGGAGGAAGGTTGGAGACCCAGTACTTC. This sequence joins TRBV6-2 or TRBV6-3 and TRBJ2-5; weak D call: TRBD1 (7 bases). This CDR3 has 15 residues. CDR1 is MNHEY and CDR2 is SVGEGT in the germline V gene.

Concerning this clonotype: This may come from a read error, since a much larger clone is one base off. This chain's CDR3 is CATRVRVDQPQHF. CDR3 sequence (DNA): TGTGCCACGCGGGTCAGGGTTGATCAGCCCCAGCATTTT. V usage is TRBV6-5 and J usage is TRBJ1-5; a weak D match, TRBD1 (5 bases). From germline, CDR1 is MNHEY and CDR2 SVGAGI. The length of the CDR3 is 13 residues. The germline V and J ends were trimmed by 10 bases and 5 bases, with 15 bases remaining between them.

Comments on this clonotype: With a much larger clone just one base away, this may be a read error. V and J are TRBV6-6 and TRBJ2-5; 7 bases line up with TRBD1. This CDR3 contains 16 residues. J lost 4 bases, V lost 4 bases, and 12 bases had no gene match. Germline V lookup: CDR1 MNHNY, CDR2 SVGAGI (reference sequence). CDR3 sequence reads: CASSFPGQWAGETQYF. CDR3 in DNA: TGTGCCAGCAGTTTCCCGGGACAGTGGGCGGGAGAGACCCAGTACTTC.

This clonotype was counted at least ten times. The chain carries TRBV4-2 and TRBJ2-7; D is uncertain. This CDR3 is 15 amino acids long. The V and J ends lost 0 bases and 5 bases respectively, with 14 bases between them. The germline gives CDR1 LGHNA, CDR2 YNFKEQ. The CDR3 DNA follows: TGTGCCAGCAGCCAAGATTTACTGTCCGGCGACGAGCAGTACTTC. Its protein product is CASSQDLLSGDEQYF.

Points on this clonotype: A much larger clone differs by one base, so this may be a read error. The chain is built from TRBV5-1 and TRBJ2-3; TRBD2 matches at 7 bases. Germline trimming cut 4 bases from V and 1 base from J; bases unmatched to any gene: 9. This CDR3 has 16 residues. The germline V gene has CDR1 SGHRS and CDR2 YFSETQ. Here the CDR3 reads CASSAGKGRGTDTQYF. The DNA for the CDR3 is TGCGCCAGCAGCGCCGGGAAAGGGAGGGGCACAGATACGCAGTATTTT.

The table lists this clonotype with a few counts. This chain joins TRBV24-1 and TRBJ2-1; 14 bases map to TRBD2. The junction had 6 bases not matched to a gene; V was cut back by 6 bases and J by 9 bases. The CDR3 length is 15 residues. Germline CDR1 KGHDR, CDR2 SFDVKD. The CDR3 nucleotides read TGTGCCACCAGTCTGGCGACTAGCGGGGGGGGTGAGCAGTTCTTC. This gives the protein CATSLATSGGGEQFF.